This T cell receptor beta chain was captured in a study of beta chain features in type 1 diabetes. Study-wide results and limits: Significant though moderate, a shortening of TCRB CDR3s appeared in all four CD4+ subsets of Type 1 diabetes patients. In the patient group, naive, central memory and Treg TCRB repertoires seemed more alike than in the healthy donor group. Fewer insertions but more deletions were seen at VDJ junctions in type 1 diabetes patients.

Sequencing targeted expressed TCRB transcripts, as all isolated RNA had been reverse transcribed. TCRdb keeps only in-frame clones here, not all; method: immunoSEQ multiplex PCR. Of around 280,000 clones in the sample, approximately 15% were seen once. Germline lookup yields CDR1 MNHNY and CDR2 SVGAGI (reference sequence). Trimming stripped 8 bases from V and 0 bases from J, with 8 bases between. This CDR3 has 14 residues. This clone appeared a few times. The antigen remains undetermined. The sample was naive CD4+ T cells from blood. The clonotype was recovered from a man aged 18 to 30 with type 1 diabetes. The V call is TRBV6-6, the J call TRBJ2-6; D gene unclear. The chain's CDR3 is CASLIASGANVLTF. CDR3 DNA: TGTGCCAGCCTTATAGCCTCTGGGGCCAACGTCCTGACTTTC.